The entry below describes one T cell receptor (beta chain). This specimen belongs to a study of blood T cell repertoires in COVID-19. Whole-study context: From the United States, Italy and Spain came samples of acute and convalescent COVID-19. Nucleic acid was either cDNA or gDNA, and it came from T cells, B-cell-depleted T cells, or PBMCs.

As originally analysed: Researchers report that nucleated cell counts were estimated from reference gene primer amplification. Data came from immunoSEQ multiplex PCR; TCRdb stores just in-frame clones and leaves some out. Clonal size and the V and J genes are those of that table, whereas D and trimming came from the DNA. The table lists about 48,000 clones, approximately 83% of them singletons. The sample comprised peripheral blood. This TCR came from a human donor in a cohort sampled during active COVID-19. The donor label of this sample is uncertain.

CDR3 protein: CASSLGGTSGTDTQYF. DNA of the CDR3: TGCGCCAGCAGCCTCGGGGGGACTAGCGGAACAGATACGCAGTATTTT. This chain connects TRBV5-1 to TRBJ2-3; 11 bases map to TRBD2. After removal of 4 bases from V and 3 bases from J, the junction contained 7 bases not matched to a gene. This CDR3 spans 16 amino acids. Germline CDR1 reads SGHRS; CDR2 reads YFSETQ.